What follows are 18 T cell receptor beta chains derived from one specimen sequenced in a study of blood T cell repertoires in COVID-19. Assay: immunoSEQ multiplex PCR; the TCRdb copy retains only in-frame clones and omits some. The table lists about 140,000 clones, around 86% of them singletons, with 1.6% in the top ten. Sequenced material: peripheral blood. These receptors were taken from a human donor in a cohort sampled during active COVID-19.

In the case of this clone: The limits of the CDR3 on the DNA are not certain, so only TCRdb's listed CDR3 is given. The chain combines TRBV12-2 with TRBJ2-7; the table's D call TRBD1 went unverified against the DNA. TRBV12-2 is a recognized pseudogene. From its first to its last residue, the CDR3 has 20 amino acids. The CDR3 protein is CASRPPDRGLVAEGSYEQYF.

The chain joins TRBV30 to TRBJ1-5; no clear D gene. This CDR3 is 12 amino acids long. The germline CDR1 and CDR2 sequences are GTSNPN and SVGIG (reference sequence). Trimming took 2 bases from V and 5 from J, leaving 7 bases between them. This chain's CDR3 is CAWSWGDQPQHF. CDR3 sequence (DNA): TGTGCCTGGAGTTGGGGAGATCAGCCCCAGCATTTT.

The chain has TRBV7-2 and TRBJ2-7; tentative D call: TRBD1 (7 bases). The V end lost 1 base, the J end lost 9 bases, and 16 bases lay between the germline ends. This CDR3 region has 14 residues. The germline gives CDR1 SGHTA, CDR2 FQGNSA. CDR3 bases: TGTGCCAGCAGCTTAGGGCACTCCCAGGGGGGGCAGTACTTC. Its protein is CASSLGHSQGGQYF.

V and J are TRBV7-9 and TRBJ2-3, with TRBD2 as a possible D gene (6 bases). Trimming cost V 5 bases and J 2 bases, with 14 bases left between them. Looked up from germline, CDR1 is SEHNR and CDR2 is FQNEAQ (reference sequence). This CDR3 contains 15 residues. The CDR3 nucleotides are TGTGCCAGCAGCCCTTGGGGCGGGACCACAGATACGCAGTATTTT. Its translation is CASSPWGGTTDTQYF.

The rearrangement uses TRBV15 and TRBJ1-1; 9 nucleotides agree with TRBD1. The CDR3 consists of 12 residues. V shed 11 bases and J 5 bases; nucleotides not matched to a gene: 6. Germline-derived CDR1 and CDR2 are LNHNV and YYDKDF (reference sequence). This CDR3 is CASQGAYTEAFF. The CDR3 nucleotides are TGTGCCTCACAGGGGGCTTATACTGAAGCTTTCTTT. The variable domain in full, completed from reference TRBV15 and TRBJ1-1, reads DAMVIQNPRYQVTQFGKPVTLSCSQTLNHNVMYWYQQKSSQAPKLLFHYYDKDFNNEADTPDNFQSRRPNTSFCFLDIRSPGLGDTAMYLCASQGAYTEAFFGQGTRLTVV.

The chain recombines TRBV5-6 with TRBJ2-2; TRBD2 matches at 9 bases. The ends lost 1 base at V and 4 bases at J; junction bases unmatched: 5. Germline loops: CDR1 SGHDT, CDR2 YYEEEE. The CDR3 sequence is 16 residues long. CDR3 DNA sequence: TGTGCCAGCAGCTTGTCGCGACTAGCGGCCACCGGGGAGCTGTTTTTT. This translates into CASSLSRLAATGELFF.

The chain is built from TRBV21-1 and TRBJ1-1; the D segment call TRBD1 is taken from the table without a DNA check. TRBV21-1 is recorded as a pseudogene. The CDR3 spans 15 residues. CDR3 sequence reads: CASSTAGQGITEAFF. For the CDR3, the DNA is TGTGCCAGCAGCACGGCCGGACAGGGTATCACTGAAGCTTTCTTT.

The chain carries TRBV5-5 and TRBJ2-1, with 10 nucleotides matching TRBD2. The length of the CDR3 is 15 residues. J gave up 12 bases and V 0 bases, and 9 bases lay outside the gene matches. The germline V gene encodes CDR1 SGHKS and CDR2 YYEKEE (reference sequence). In DNA form, the CDR3 reads TGTGCCAGCAGCTTGGAGGTAGCGGGGGGCCCCTGGCAGTTCTTC. It specifies CASSLEVAGGPWQFF.

This sequence joins TRBV7-9 and TRBJ1-1; TRBD1 agrees at 7 bases. The CDR3 length is 15 residues. Unmatched junction bases numbered 9, after V lost 5 bases and J lost 3 bases. The germline V gene has CDR1 SEHNR and CDR2 FQNEAQ (reference sequence). Here the CDR3 DNA reads TGTGCCAGCAGCCCGAGACAGGGCAGGGACACTGAAGCTTTCTTT. It is translated as CASSPRQGRDTEAFF. Full variable domain (remainder filled in from reference TRBV7-9 and TRBJ1-1): DTGVSQNPRHKITKRGQNVTFRCDPISEHNRLYWYRQTLGQGPEFLTYFQNEAQLEKSRLLSDRFSAERPKGSFSTLEIQRTEQGDSAMYLCASSPRQGRDTEAFFGQGTRLTVV.

The V gene is TRBV7-9, the J gene TRBJ2-1, with D tentatively TRBD2 (5 bases). The V end lost 5 bases, the J end lost 1 base, and 12 bases lay between the germline ends. Germline V lookup: CDR1 SEHNR, CDR2 FQNEAQ (reference sequence). The CDR3 runs 15 residues. The CDR3 loop reads CASSPPSLSYNEQFF. In DNA form, the CDR3 reads TGTGCCAGCAGCCCCCCTAGCCTGTCCTACAATGAGCAGTTCTTC.

The chain couples TRBV19 to TRBJ1-5; D unresolved. The ends were cut back, 6 bases at V and 2 bases at J, with 17 bases in the middle. CDR3 size: 16 residues. Germline-derived CDR1 and CDR2 are LNHDA and SQIVND (reference sequence). CDR3 sequence (DNA): TGTGCCAGTAGAACCCCCTGGGGAGAGGGCAATCAGCCCCAGCATTTT. This sequence encodes CASRTPWGEGNQPQHF.

Only one count was recorded for this clone. This chain links TRBV7-8 with TRBJ1-2, with 8 bases identical to TRBD1. From germline, CDR1 is SGHVS and CDR2 FQNEAQ. The ends lost 4 bases at V and 3 bases at J; junction bases unmatched: 7. The CDR3 sequence is 15 residues long. This chain's CDR3 is CASSYRTGLYYGYTF. Written as DNA, the CDR3 is TGTGCCAGCAGCTACCGGACAGGGCTCTACTATGGCTACACCTTC.

The J gene is TRBJ2-7, the V gene TRBV14; 7 bases fit TRBD2. CDR1 SGHDN and CDR2 FVKESK come from the germline V gene. The CDR3 sequence is 14 residues long. After removal of 4 bases from V and 9 bases from J, the junction contained 12 bases not matched to a gene. This CDR3 is CASSLDLGGSAQYF. The DNA for the CDR3 is TGTGCCAGCAGCCTAGACTTGGGGGGGTCCGCGCAGTACTTC.

The rearrangement links TRBV9 to TRBJ1-2; possibly TRBD1 for D (6 bases). Trimming took 4 bases from V and 2 from J, leaving 12 bases between them. CDR3 length equals 14 residues. Germline V CDR1 and CDR2: SGDLS, YYNGEE. The CDR3 is CASSSWTENYGYTF. Here the CDR3 DNA reads TGTGCCAGCAGCTCCTGGACAGAAAACTATGGCTACACCTTC.

This clone appeared a single time. The V and J genes are TRBV24-1 and TRBJ2-3; 7 bases map to TRBD2. Germline V gene data show CDR1 as KGHDR and CDR2 as SFDVKD. The CDR3 runs to 15 residues. J gave up 4 bases and V 1 base, and 4 bases lay outside the gene matches. The CDR3 protein is CATSDFAGAADTQYF. The CDR3 DNA reads as TGTGCCACCAGTGATTTTGCGGGAGCGGCAGATACGCAGTATTTT.

This chain joins TRBV19 and TRBJ1-2; D remains ambiguous. Deletions cut 5 bases from V and 4 bases from J, with 8 bases between. CDR1 LNHDA and CDR2 SQIVND come from the germline V gene (reference sequence). CDR3 length equals 12 residues. The CDR3 DNA reads TGTGCCAGTAGTCGGGATCTCTATGGCTACACCTTC. Translating gives CASSRDLYGYTF.

J is TRBJ2-1 and V is TRBV27; possibly TRBD1 for D (6 bases). The CDR3 covers 14 residues. Deletions cut 2 bases from V and 4 bases from J, with 9 bases between. The V gene's germline CDR1 is MNHEY and CDR2 SMNVEV (reference sequence). CDR3 residues: CASSLGGSYNEQFF. In nucleotides, the CDR3 is TGTGCCAGCAGTTTAGGGGGCAGTTACAATGAGCAGTTCTTC.

The chain carries TRBV15 and TRBJ1-5; D might be TRBD1 (6 bases). The ends were cut back, 3 bases at V and 6 bases at J, with 15 bases in the middle. CDR3 length: 15 residues. The germline CDR1 and CDR2 sequences are LNHNV and YYDKDF (reference sequence). CDR3 nucleotides: TGTGCCACCAGCAGGGCCGACAGGACCGGTCAGCCCCAGCATTTT. Translating it yields CATSRADRTGQPQHF.